This TCR beta chain was sequenced in a study of beta chain features in type 1 diabetes. Study-wide points: cDNA-based reads could over-represent cells with high TCR expression. When Type 1 diabetes patients were examined, their TCRB CDR3s proved moderately but significantly shorter in all four CD4+ subsets.

This clone was recorded a few times. The antigen is undetermined. No conserved phenylalanine or tryptophan is present at the end of the CDR3, so a read error is the likely explanation. It is unclear where the CDR3 begins or ends on the DNA, so no DNA is shown, and the CDR3 is as TCRdb lists it. CDR1 MNHEY and CDR2 SMNVEV come from the germline V gene (reference sequence). The CDR3 is 17 residues long, counting both termini. Every bit of the isolated RNA underwent reverse transcription, so sequencing read expressed TCRB transcripts. TCRdb's copy holds only in-frame clones and misses some; the assay was immunoSEQ multiplex PCR. The table has some 330,000 clones, roughly 12% seen once. Purities over 98% were achieved in all sorted populations.

This TCR derives from a young woman with type 1 diabetes. The chain recombines TRBV27 with TRBJ2-7; the DNA was not compared with TRBD2, the D call given in the table. The sequenced material came from naive CD4+ T cells from blood. CDR3 region: CASSPRSRLGLATSGTN.